Listed below are T cell receptor beta chains from one sample, sequenced in a study of CD4+ T cells in melanoma. Clones were sequenced by immunoSEQ multiplex PCR, and TCRdb holds only the in-frame ones, with some missing. The profile shows 110,000 to 150,000 clones, 80% to 95% of them singletons. The origin of the receptors is a human donor with melanoma. Both conserved end residues are part of each CDR3.

v_call: TRBV5-4; j_call: TRBJ1-1; cdr3_aa: CASSLNRERAFF
v_call: TRBV5-5; j_call: TRBJ2-1; cdr3_aa: CASRGDRGKGNEQFF
v_call: TRBV2; j_call: TRBJ2-7; cdr3_aa: CASRHSSPSYEQYF
v_call: TRBV7-6; j_call: TRBJ1-1; cdr3_aa: CASSLAMGSAGEAFF
v_call: TRBV7-3; j_call: TRBJ2-2; cdr3_aa: CASSLGFTGELFF
v_call: TRBV27; j_call: TRBJ1-2; cdr3_aa: CASSFGGLGGYTF
v_call: TRBV10-3; j_call: TRBJ2-1; cdr3_aa: CAISERDRAREQFF
v_call: TRBV2; j_call: TRBJ1-1; cdr3_aa: CASRDLNTEAFF
v_call: TRBV5-1; j_call: TRBJ2-5; cdr3_aa: CASSFAASQETQYF
v_call: TRBV7-6; j_call: TRBJ2-3; cdr3_aa: CASSVLAGNTDTQYF
v_call: TRBV2; j_call: TRBJ2-5; cdr3_aa: CASSGGLLGETQYF
v_call: TRBV6-5; j_call: TRBJ1-6; cdr3_aa: CASSGRGNSPLHF
v_call: TRBV10-3; j_call: TRBJ1-6; cdr3_aa: CAISDTSYNSPLHF
v_call: TRBV19; j_call: TRBJ2-2; cdr3_aa: CASREAGNTGELFF
v_call: TRBV7-9; j_call: TRBJ2-5; cdr3_aa: CASSHRASGETQYF
v_call: TRBV25-1; j_call: TRBJ2-5; cdr3_aa: CASSERRGRETQYF
v_call: TRBV29-1; j_call: TRBJ2-5; cdr3_aa: CSVEETQYF
v_call: TRBV19; j_call: TRBJ1-1; cdr3_aa: CASSTRREAFF
v_call: TRBV10-3; j_call: TRBJ2-7; cdr3_aa: CAISAVESEQYF
v_call: TRBV5-1; j_call: TRBJ2-2; cdr3_aa: CASSPLTGANTGELFF
v_call: TRBV25-1; j_call: TRBJ1-3; cdr3_aa: CASRRAGGTGNTIYF
v_call: TRBV4-1; j_call: TRBJ2-7; cdr3_aa: CASSPGQGTDYEQYF
v_call: TRBV6-5; j_call: TRBJ1-2; cdr3_aa: CASLTAAGGYTF
v_call: TRBV7-9; j_call: TRBJ2-7; cdr3_aa: CASSLGRFDEQYF
v_call: TRBV5-1; j_call: TRBJ2-2; cdr3_aa: CASSLTLANTGELFF
v_call: TRBV7-6; j_call: TRBJ1-3; cdr3_aa: CASSNRTSSGNTIYF
v_call: TRBV30; j_call: TRBJ2-3; cdr3_aa: CAWAGTGTTDTQYF
v_call: TRBV2; j_call: TRBJ2-1; cdr3_aa: CASSGGVGSGQFF